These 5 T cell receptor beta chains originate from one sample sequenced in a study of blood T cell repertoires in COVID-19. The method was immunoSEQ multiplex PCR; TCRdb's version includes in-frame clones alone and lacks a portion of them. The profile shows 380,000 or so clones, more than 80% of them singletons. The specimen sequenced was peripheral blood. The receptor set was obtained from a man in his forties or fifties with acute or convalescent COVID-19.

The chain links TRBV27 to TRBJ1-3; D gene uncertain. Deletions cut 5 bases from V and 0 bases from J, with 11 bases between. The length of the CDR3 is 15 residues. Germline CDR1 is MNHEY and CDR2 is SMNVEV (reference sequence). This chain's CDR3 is CASSETWFSGNTIYF. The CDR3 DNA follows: TGTGCCAGCAGTGAAACATGGTTCTCTGGAAACACCATATATTTT.

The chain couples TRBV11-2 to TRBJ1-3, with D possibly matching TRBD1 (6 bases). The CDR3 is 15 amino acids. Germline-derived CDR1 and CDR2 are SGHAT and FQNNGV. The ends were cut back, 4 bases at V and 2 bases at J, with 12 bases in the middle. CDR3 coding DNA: TGTGCCAGCAGCTCACAGGGTTTAACTGGAAACACCATATATTTT. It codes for CASSSQGLTGNTIYF.

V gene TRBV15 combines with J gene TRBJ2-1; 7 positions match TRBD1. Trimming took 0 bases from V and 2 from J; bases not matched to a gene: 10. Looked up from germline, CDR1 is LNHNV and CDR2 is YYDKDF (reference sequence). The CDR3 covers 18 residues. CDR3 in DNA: TGTGCCACCAGCAGAGATCCCCGACAGGGTCTCACCTACAATGAGCAGTTCTTC. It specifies CATSRDPRQGLTYNEQFF.

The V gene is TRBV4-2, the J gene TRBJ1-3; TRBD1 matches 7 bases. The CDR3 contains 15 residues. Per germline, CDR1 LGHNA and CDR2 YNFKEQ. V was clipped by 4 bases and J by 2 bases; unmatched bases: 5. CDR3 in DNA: TGTGCCAGCAGCCGGGGACAGAATCCTGGAAACACCATATATTTT. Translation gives CASSRGQNPGNTIYF.

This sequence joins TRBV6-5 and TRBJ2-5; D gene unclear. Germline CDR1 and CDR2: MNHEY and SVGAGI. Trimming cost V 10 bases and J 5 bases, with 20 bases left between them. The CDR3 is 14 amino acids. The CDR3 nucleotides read TGTGCCACCCACCGGTCCGTAGAACTGGAGACCCAGTACTTC. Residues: CATHRSVELETQYF.